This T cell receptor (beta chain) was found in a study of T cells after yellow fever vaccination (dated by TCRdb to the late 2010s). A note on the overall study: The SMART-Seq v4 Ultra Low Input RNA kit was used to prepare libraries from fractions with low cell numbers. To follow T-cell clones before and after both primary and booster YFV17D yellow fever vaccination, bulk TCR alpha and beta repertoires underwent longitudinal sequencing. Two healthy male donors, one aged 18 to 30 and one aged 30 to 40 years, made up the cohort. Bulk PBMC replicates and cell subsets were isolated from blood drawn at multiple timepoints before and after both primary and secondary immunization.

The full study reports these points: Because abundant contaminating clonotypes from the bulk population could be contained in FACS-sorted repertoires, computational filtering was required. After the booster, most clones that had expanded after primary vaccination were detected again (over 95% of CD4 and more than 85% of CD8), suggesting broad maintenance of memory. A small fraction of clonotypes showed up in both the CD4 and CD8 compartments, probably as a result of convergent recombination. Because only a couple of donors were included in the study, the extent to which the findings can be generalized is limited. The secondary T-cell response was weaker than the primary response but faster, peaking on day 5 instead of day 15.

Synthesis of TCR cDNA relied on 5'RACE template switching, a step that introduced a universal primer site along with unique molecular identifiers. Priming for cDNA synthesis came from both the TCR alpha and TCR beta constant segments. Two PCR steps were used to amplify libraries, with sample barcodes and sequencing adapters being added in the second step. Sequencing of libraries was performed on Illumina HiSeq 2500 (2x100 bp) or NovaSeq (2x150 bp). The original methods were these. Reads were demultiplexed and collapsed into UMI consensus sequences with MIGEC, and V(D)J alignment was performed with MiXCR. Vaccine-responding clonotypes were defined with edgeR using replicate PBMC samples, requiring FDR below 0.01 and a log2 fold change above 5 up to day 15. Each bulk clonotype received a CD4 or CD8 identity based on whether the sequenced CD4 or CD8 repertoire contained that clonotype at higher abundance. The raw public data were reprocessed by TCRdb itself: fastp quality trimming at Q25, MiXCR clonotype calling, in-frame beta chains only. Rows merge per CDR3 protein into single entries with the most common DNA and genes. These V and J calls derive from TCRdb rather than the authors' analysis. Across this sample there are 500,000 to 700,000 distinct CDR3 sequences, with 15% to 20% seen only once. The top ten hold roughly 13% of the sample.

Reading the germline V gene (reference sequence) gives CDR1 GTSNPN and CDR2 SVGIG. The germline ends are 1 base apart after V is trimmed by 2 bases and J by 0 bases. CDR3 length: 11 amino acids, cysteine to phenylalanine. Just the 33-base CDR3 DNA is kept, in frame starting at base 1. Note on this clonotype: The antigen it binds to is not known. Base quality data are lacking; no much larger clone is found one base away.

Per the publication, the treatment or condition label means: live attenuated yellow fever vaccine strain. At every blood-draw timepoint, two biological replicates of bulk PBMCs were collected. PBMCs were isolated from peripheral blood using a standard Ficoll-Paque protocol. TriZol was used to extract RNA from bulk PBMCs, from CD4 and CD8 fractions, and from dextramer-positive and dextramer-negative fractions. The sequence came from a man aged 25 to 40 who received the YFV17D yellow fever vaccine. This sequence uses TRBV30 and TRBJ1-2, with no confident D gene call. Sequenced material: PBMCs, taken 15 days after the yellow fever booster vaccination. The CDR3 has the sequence CAWSPNYGYTF. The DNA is TGTGCCTGGAGTCCTAACTATGGCTACACCTTC.